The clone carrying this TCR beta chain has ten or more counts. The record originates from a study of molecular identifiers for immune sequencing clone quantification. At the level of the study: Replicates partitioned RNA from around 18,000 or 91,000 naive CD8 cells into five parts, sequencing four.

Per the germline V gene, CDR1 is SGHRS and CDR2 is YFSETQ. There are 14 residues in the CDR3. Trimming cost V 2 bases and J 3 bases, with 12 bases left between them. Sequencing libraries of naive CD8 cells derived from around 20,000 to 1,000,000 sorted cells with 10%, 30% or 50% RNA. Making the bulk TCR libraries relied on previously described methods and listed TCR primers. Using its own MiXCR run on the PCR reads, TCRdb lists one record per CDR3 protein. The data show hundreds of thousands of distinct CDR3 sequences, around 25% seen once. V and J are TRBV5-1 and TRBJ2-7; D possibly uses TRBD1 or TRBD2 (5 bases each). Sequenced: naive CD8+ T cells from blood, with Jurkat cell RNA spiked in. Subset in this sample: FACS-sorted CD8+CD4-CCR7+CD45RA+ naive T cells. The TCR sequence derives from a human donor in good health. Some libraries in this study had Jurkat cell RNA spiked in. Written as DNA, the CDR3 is TGCGCCAGCAGCTTTTCGGGACCCAACTACGAGCAGTACTTC. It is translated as CASSFSGPNYEQYF.